This TCR beta chain was profiled in a study of Graves' ophthalmopathy and Graves' hyperthyroidism. As for this clonotype: A single base separates this from a much larger clone, so it may be a read error.

The CDR3 totals 13 residues. Germline CDR1 ENHRY, CDR2 SYGVKD. RNA transcripts served as template for amplifying TCR beta CDR3 sequences. Scientists carried out first-round RT-PCR using HTBI primers and then a second-round multiplex PCR. TCRdb reprocessed the multiplex PCR reads via MiXCR and lists one record per CDR3 protein. The data contain hundreds of thousands of distinct CDR3 sequences, just over 15% of them singletons. The receptor was isolated from a young woman with stable Graves' hyperthyroidism. The chain is built from TRBV10-3 and TRBJ1-2; D not resolved. The source material was peripheral blood. The chain's CDR3 is CAVGPGPQVGYSF. CDR3 DNA sequence: TGTGCCGTTGGCCCGGGCCCTCAAGTTGGCTACAGCTTC.